The 28 T cell receptor beta chains in this list originate from one sample, sequenced in a study of blood T cell repertoires in COVID-19. TCRdb's copy holds only in-frame clones and misses some; the assay was immunoSEQ multiplex PCR. The repertoire has fewer than 700,000 clones, less than 90% of them found once; the top ten carry roughly 7.3%. Sequenced: peripheral blood. The receptors derive from a woman in her forties or fifties with COVID-19, enrolled during active disease.

The CDR3 protein is CASSQDWSRGDTQYF. For the CDR3, the DNA is TGTGCCAGCAGCCAAGATTGGAGCAGGGGGGATACGCAGTATTTT. The chain has TRBV3-1 (or the pseudogene TRBV3-2) and TRBJ2-3, with 7 bases identical to TRBD1. Per the germline V gene, CDR1 is LGHDT and CDR2 is YNNKEL (reference sequence). The CDR3 length is 15 residues. Trimming removed 0 bases from V and 6 bases from J; junction bases left unmatched: 6.

This rearrangement joins TRBV2 to TRBJ1-5; 8 bases match TRBD1. Germline CDR1 SNHLY, CDR2 FYNNEI. The CDR3 has 16 residues. Germline trimming cut 5 bases from V and 4 bases from J; bases unmatched to any gene: 10. The DNA for the CDR3 is TGTGCCAGCAGTCGTGGGCGGCGACAGGGGAATCAGCCCCAGCATTTT. Translating gives CASSRGRRQGNQPQHF. The full variable domain, its missing parts supplied by reference TRBV2 and TRBJ1-5, is EPEVTQTPSHQVTQMGQEVILRCVPISNHLYFYWYRQILGQKVEFLVSFYNNEISEKSEIFDDQFSVERPDGSNFTLKIRSTKLEDSAMYFCASSRGRRQGNQPQHFGDGTRLSIL.

V usage is TRBV3-1 (or the pseudogene TRBV3-2) and J usage is TRBJ1-1, with 7 bases matching TRBD1. There are 13 residues in the CDR3. CDR1 and CDR2 (germline): LGHDT, YNNKEL (reference sequence). Unmatched junction bases numbered 7, after V lost 1 base and J lost 11 bases. The CDR3 here is CASSQVRGRGAFF. DNA of the CDR3: TGTGCCAGCAGCCAAGTAAGGGGGCGAGGGGCTTTCTTT.

This clone was seen more than once but under ten times. V is TRBV2 and J is TRBJ2-7; TRBD1 is a possible D gene (5 bases). The length of the CDR3 is 14 residues. V was shortened by 1 base and J by 0 bases, with 7 bases between the two germline ends. CDR1 is SNHLY, CDR2 FYNNEI, per germline. The CDR3 loop is CASSEGGSSYEQYF. The CDR3 DNA reads TGTGCCAGCAGTGAAGGGGGCAGCTCCTACGAGCAGTACTTC.

This chain joins TRBV4-1 and TRBJ2-3, with 7 nucleotides matching TRBD2. The CDR3 is made up of 19 amino acids. Trimming at V came to 0 bases and at J to 6 bases, leaving 18 bases not matched to a gene. Germline V gene lookup returns CDR1 MGHRA and CDR2 YSYEKL. The CDR3, as DNA: TGCGCCAGCAGCCAAGAGGTCTCCGGTGTTGGGGGGGGAAAGGATACGCAGTATTTT. This codes for CASSQEVSGVGGGKDTQYF.

The chain has TRBV4-1 and TRBJ2-1, with a tentative D call TRBD2 (7 bases). Germline V gene lookup returns CDR1 MGHRA and CDR2 YSYEKL. The CDR3 consists of 14 residues. The V end was cut by 3 bases, the J end by 8 bases, with 14 bases between. CDR3 residues: CASSHEGGPHEQFF. The DNA for the CDR3 is TGCGCCAGCAGCCATGAGGGGGGGCCGCATGAGCAGTTCTTC.

V is TRBV3-1 (or the pseudogene TRBV3-2) and J is TRBJ2-1, with 7 positions matching TRBD1. V was clipped by 3 bases and J by 3 bases; unmatched bases: 5. Germline CDR1 is LGHDT and CDR2 is YNNKEL (reference sequence). CDR3 length: 15 amino acids. CDR3 sequence reads: CASSHGTDLYNEQFF. The CDR3 coding sequence is TGTGCCAGCAGCCACGGGACAGATCTCTACAATGAGCAGTTCTTC.

The genes are TRBV19 and TRBJ1-3, with D hard to call. The V gene's germline CDR1 is LNHDA and CDR2 SQIVND (reference sequence). V was cut by 2 bases and J by 4 bases, with 15 bases left in between. The CDR3 is 16 residues long. The CDR3 region has the DNA TGTGCCAGTAGTATAAGTAGAGGGCGACGGGGAAACACCATATATTTT. Its protein product is CASSISRGRRGNTIYF.

This chain connects TRBV6-5 to TRBJ2-3; D may be TRBD1 (5 bases). The ends were cut back, 3 bases at V and 0 bases at J, with 7 bases in the middle. The germline gives CDR1 MNHEY, CDR2 SVGAGI. The CDR3 has 14 amino acids. The CDR3 nucleotides are TGTGCCAGCAGTTATGGGGCTAGCACAGATACGCAGTATTTT. Translated: CASSYGASTDTQYF.

This clone was seen repeatedly, ten times or more. The chain recombines TRBV19 with TRBJ1-6; tentatively, D is TRBD1 (6 bases). V was shortened by 7 bases and J by 1 base, with 26 bases between the two germline ends. CDR3 size: 20 residues. Looked up from germline, CDR1 is LNHDA and CDR2 is SQIVND (reference sequence). CDR3 nucleotide sequence: TGTGCCAGTACCGCCGGTCCATGGCAGGGGATGGGGTCCTATAATTCACCCCTCCACTTT. Its translation: CASTAGPWQGMGSYNSPLHF. The variable domain in full, with the rest retrieved from reference TRBV19 and TRBJ1-6, is DGGITQSPKYLFRKEGQNVTLSCEQNLNHDAMYWYRQDPGQGLRLIYYSQIVNDFQKGDIAEGYSVSREKKESFPLTVTSAQKNPTAFYLCASTAGPWQGMGSYNSPLHFGNGTRLTVT.

Concerning this clone itself: One end of the junction does not line up with germline, which may come from a read error. The chain couples TRBV11-2 to TRBJ2-7; D possibly corresponds to TRBD2 (5 bases). CDR3 length equals 11 residues. Germline V gives CDR1 SGHAT, CDR2 FQNNGV. CDR3 sequence (DNA): TGTGCCAGCAGCTTAGGGCATCTGAGGGACTTC. This gives the protein CASSLGHLRDF.

This sequence joins TRBV19 and TRBJ2-7, with TRBD2 matching over 9 bases. V lost 1 base to trimming and J lost 1 base; unmatched junction nucleotides: 2. This CDR3 comprises 15 residues. Germline V gives CDR1 LNHDA, CDR2 SQIVND (reference sequence). The CDR3 DNA is TGTGCCAGTAGTATAGGGAGCGGGGGGTCCTACGAGCAGTACTTC. Residues: CASSIGSGGSYEQYF.

This chain joins TRBV19 and TRBJ2-3; possibly TRBD2 for D (6 bases). CDR1 is LNHDA and CDR2 is SQIVND in the germline V gene (reference sequence). CDR3 length equals 15 residues. The V end lost 6 bases, the J end lost 1 base, and 14 bases lay between the germline ends. The CDR3 spells CASSKLALGTDTQYF. The CDR3 nucleotides read TGTGCCAGTAGCAAACTAGCATTGGGCACAGATACGCAGTATTTT.

The rearrangement joins TRBV5-6 to TRBJ1-2; D gene unclear. V lost 2 bases to trimming and J lost 8 bases, with 7 bases between them. CDR1 and CDR2 from the germline V gene are SGHDT and YYEEEE. The CDR3 has 11 residues. In DNA form, the CDR3 reads TGTGCCAGCAGCTTTAACTGGGGCTACACCTTC. Residues: CASSFNWGYTF.

The rearrangement links TRBV29-1 to TRBJ1-1; unclear D gene. The CDR3 runs 13 residues. V was clipped by 6 bases and J by 1 base, with 12 bases between them. The germline V gene encodes CDR1 SQVTM and CDR2 ANQGSEA. The CDR3: CSVQDGRNTEAFF. In nucleotides, the CDR3 is TGCAGCGTGCAGGACGGGAGGAACACTGAAGCTTTCTTT.

The V and J genes are TRBV12-3 or TRBV12-4 and TRBJ1-1; tentative D call: TRBD1 (6 bases). CDR3 length: 12 amino acids. V was pared by 5 bases and J by 8 bases, with 12 bases between. DNA of the CDR3: TGTGCCAGCAGTGTCAACAGGGAGGAAGCTTTCTTT. Translated, it gives CASSVNREEAFF.

The CDR3 bases are TGCAGCGCCGAGCGTGGAGATAACACTGAAGCTTTCTTT. It translates to CSAERGDNTEAFF. This chain joins TRBV29-1 and TRBJ1-1; D gene uncertain. V was cut by 7 bases and J by 2 bases, with 14 bases left in between. Germline CDR1 is SQVTM and CDR2 is ANQGSEA. This CDR3 region has 13 residues. Complete variable domain (other parts from reference TRBV29-1 and TRBJ1-1): SAVISQKPSRDICQRGTSLTIQCQVDSQVTMMFWYRQQPGQSLTLIATANQGSEATYESGFVIDKFPISRPNLTFSTLTVSNMSPEDSSIYLCSAERGDNTEAFFGQGTRLTVV.

The J gene is TRBJ1-1, the V gene TRBV6-1; D not certain. Germline V gene lookup returns CDR1 MNHNS and CDR2 SASEGT. CDR3 length: 15 amino acids. The V and J ends lost 3 bases and 0 bases respectively, with 11 bases between them. DNA of the CDR3: TGTGCCAGCAGTGATTCCTCGGACTTGAACACTGAAGCTTTCTTT. Its protein product is CASSDSSDLNTEAFF.

For the CDR3, the DNA is TGTGCCAGCAGCCCCGACAGGGGGGTTGGAAACACCATATATTTT. The encoded protein is CASSPDRGVGNTIYF. The chain recombines TRBV27 with TRBJ1-3; 9 nucleotides align to TRBD1. This CDR3 has 15 amino acids. V lost 6 bases and J lost 3; bases outside the gene matches: 6. The germline CDR1 and CDR2 sequences are MNHEY and SMNVEV (reference sequence).

CDR3: CASRGGSIGQPQHF. Here the CDR3 DNA reads TGTGCCAGCAGGGGGGGGTCTATTGGTCAGCCCCAGCATTTT. The chain carries TRBV2 and TRBJ1-5; the D gene is possibly TRBD1 (5 bases). Germline V lookup: CDR1 SNHLY, CDR2 FYNNEI. The CDR3 has 14 amino acids. V shed 6 bases and J shed 6 bases, with 15 bases lying between them.

This chain connects TRBV5-4 to TRBJ2-3, with D possibly matching TRBD2 (6 bases). CDR1 is SGHNT and CDR2 is YYREEE in the germline V gene (reference sequence). This CDR3 is built from 17 residues. The V end lost 4 bases, the J end lost 7 bases, and 25 bases lay between the germline ends. In DNA form, the CDR3 reads TGTGCCAGCAGCCCCCAGACCCCGGGGACCGGGGGTCATACGCAGTATTTT. Translation: CASSPQTPGTGGHTQYF.

This chain links TRBV30 with TRBJ1-2, with TRBD1 matching over 7 bases. V shed 4 bases and J 5 bases; nucleotides not matched to a gene: 4. The length of the CDR3 is 12 residues. The V gene's germline CDR1 is GTSNPN and CDR2 SVGIG (reference sequence). The CDR3 coding sequence is TGTGCCTGGACCTCACAGGGGTATGGCTACACCTTC. Residues: CAWTSQGYGYTF.

The chain combines TRBV28 with TRBJ2-7; D is perhaps TRBD1 (6 bases). The ends were cut back, 4 bases at V and 2 bases at J, with 15 bases in the middle. Looked up from germline, CDR1 is MDHEN and CDR2 is SYDVKM. This CDR3 comprises 15 residues. For the CDR3, the DNA is TGTGCCAGCAGTTCCGCCCGGCCAGGGGCCTACGAGCAGTACTTC. It specifies CASSSARPGAYEQYF.

The J gene is TRBJ2-3, the V gene TRBV9; the match to TRBD2 covers 7 bases. V trimming: 0 bases; J trimming: 3 bases; junction bases outside the gene matches: 7. This CDR3 has 16 amino acids. Germline CDR1 reads SGDLS; CDR2 reads YYNGEE. DNA for the CDR3: TGTGCCAGCAGCGTAGGATCTAGCGGCCTAACAGATACGCAGTATTTT. Its translation: CASSVGSSGLTDTQYF.

The chain is built from TRBV2 and TRBJ1-4; D unclear. Trimming cost V 7 bases and J 3 bases, with 6 bases left between them. CDR3 length: 12 amino acids. Germline V gene lookup returns CDR1 SNHLY and CDR2 FYNNEI. This CDR3 reads CASKTANEKLFF. The CDR3 DNA follows: TGTGCCAGCAAAACAGCTAATGAAAAACTGTTTTTT.

The chain has TRBV29-1 and TRBJ1-4; D unresolved. The germline V gene has CDR1 SQVTM and CDR2 ANQGSEA. CDR3 length equals 14 residues. The V end lost 4 bases, the J end lost 0 bases, and 9 bases lay between the germline ends. CDR3 bases: TGCAGCGTTGGGGTCGGGGCAACTAATGAAAAACTGTTTTTT. Translating it yields CSVGVGATNEKLFF.

V is TRBV5-5 and J is TRBJ2-4, with D perhaps matching TRBD1 (6 bases). CDR3 size: 12 residues. Trimming cost V 3 bases and J 15 bases, with 16 bases left between them. Germline V gene lookup returns CDR1 SGHKS and CDR2 YYEKEE (reference sequence). CDR3 sequence: CASSSAARGRYF. DNA of the CDR3: TGTGCCAGCAGCTCAGCGGCCAGGGGCCGGTACTTC. The full variable domain, with the rest looked up from reference TRBV5-5 and TRBJ2-4, is DAGVTQSPTHLIKTRGQQVTLRCSPISGHKSVSWYQQVLGQGPQFIFQYYEKEERGRGNFPDRFSARQFPNYSSELNVNALLLGDSALYLCASSSAARGRYFGAGTRLSVL.

The gene calls are TRBV5-1 and TRBJ2-7, with no clear D. V lost 1 base, J lost 0 bases, and 5 bases lay in between. Per germline, CDR1 SGHRS and CDR2 YFSETQ. CDR3 length equals 13 residues. CDR3 residues: CASSLQASYEQYF. CDR3 DNA sequence: TGCGCCAGCAGCTTGCAGGCCTCCTACGAGCAGTACTTC.